These T cell receptor beta chains were read from a single sample in a study of shared clonotypes between healthy human individuals. TCRdb keeps only in-frame clones here, not all; method: immunoSEQ multiplex PCR. The top ten hold approximately 1.5% of the sample, which has some 980,000 clones, 60% to 85% seen once. The specimen sequenced was memory CD4+ T cells sorted from blood. All receptors derive from a young man in good health. The CDR3 runs from the conserved cysteine through the conserved F or W.

len: 15
v_gene: TRBV9
CDR3aa: CASSVGGDSSYEQYF

len: 14
v_gene: TRBV27
CDR3aa: CASRAEGMGEKLFF

len: 14
v_gene: TRBV4-1
CDR3aa: CASSQEGFNNEQFF

len: 15
v_gene: TRBV7-2
CDR3aa: CASSPQGSTNQPQHF

len: 14
v_gene: TRBV4-1
CDR3aa: CASSTRDSGGELFF

len: 13
v_gene: TRBV30
CDR3aa: CAWTPGYGQPQHF

len: 14
v_gene: TRBV6-5
CDR3aa: CASSYDGWDTEAFF

len: 17
v_gene: TRBV27
CDR3aa: CASSLSLGVRGSTEAFF

len: 13
v_gene: TRBV7-2
CDR3aa: CASSLERKQEQYF

len: 15
v_gene: TRBV6-1
CDR3aa: CASSEAKNGGREQYF

len: 13
v_gene: TRBV6-6
CDR3aa: CASSGDSPYEQYF

len: 13
v_gene: TRBV7-9
CDR3aa: CASSLGTNYGYTF

len: 15
v_gene: TRBV18
CDR3aa: CASSPKGTITGELFF

len: 15
v_gene: TRBV7-2
CDR3aa: CASSLRQLIGTEAFF

len: 15
v_gene: TRBV7-2
CDR3aa: CASRAPGGQYGGYTF

len: 16
v_gene: TRBV7-2
CDR3aa: CASSLSVAGSGNTIYF

len: 15
v_gene: TRBV6-6
CDR3aa: CASSYAQSAKETQYF

len: 15
v_gene: TRBV6-1
CDR3aa: CASSESIAGLYEQYF

len: 13
v_gene: TRBV18
CDR3aa: CASFRTANEKLFF

len: 14
v_gene: TRBV6-1
CDR3aa: CASSGQTRTNEQYF

len: 16
v_gene: TRBV2
CDR3aa: CASSESQGPTYQPQHF

len: 16
v_gene: TRBV23-1
CDR3aa: CASSQSDRGEWEKLFF

len: 16
v_gene: TRBV5-1
CDR3aa: CASSLDRGHHTDTQYF

len: 14
v_gene: TRBV9
CDR3aa: CASSPGHGGDTQYF

len: 14
v_gene: TRBV6-1
CDR3aa: CASSRGVPNEKLFF

len: 17
v_gene: TRBV4-1
CDR3aa: CASSQILSKDRSNGYTF

len: 14
v_gene: TRBV30
CDR3aa: CAWTRQGGATEAFF

len: 14
v_gene: TRBV19
CDR3aa: CASWDRGMVQPQHF